Each of the 18 T cell receptor beta chains below was sequenced from the same sample in a study of blood T cell repertoires in COVID-19. Generated by immunoSEQ multiplex PCR, the TCRdb table keeps only in-frame clones and is missing some. The sample shows roughly 40,000 clones, 60% to 80% of them seen only once. The sequenced material came from peripheral blood. The receptor set was obtained from a woman older than 75 with acute or convalescent COVID-19.

The V call is TRBV21-1, the J call TRBJ2-7; TRBD2, as called in the table, went unchecked against the DNA. TRBV21-1 is an annotated pseudogene. The CDR3 has 16 amino acids. CDR3 in amino acids: CASSSGKRPSSYEQYF. As DNA, the CDR3 is TGTGCCAGCAGCTCTGGGAAGCGGCCTAGCTCCTACGAGCAGTACTTC.

DNA for the CDR3: TGTGCCAGCAGCTTACCTCCAGGGCGACTCAAACTCAATCAGCCCCAGCATTTT. This encodes CASSLPPGRLKLNQPQHF. The J gene is TRBJ1-5, the V gene TRBV11-2; TRBD1 is a possible D gene (5 bases). This CDR3 comprises 18 residues. Trimming took 2 bases from V and 3 from J, leaving 20 bases between them. Germline V gives CDR1 SGHAT, CDR2 FQNNGV.

The chain links TRBV19 to TRBJ2-3, with 15 bases matching TRBD2. The CDR3 spans 17 residues. Germline V gene lookup returns CDR1 LNHDA and CDR2 SQIVND (reference sequence). J lost 2 bases, V lost 7 bases, and 7 bases had no gene match. The CDR3 loop is CASTRTSGRAYTDTQYF. For the CDR3, the DNA is TGTGCCAGTACCCGGACTAGCGGGAGGGCATACACAGATACGCAGTATTTT.

The chain links TRBV5-1 to TRBJ1-1; D perhaps matches TRBD1 (5 bases). V gave up 0 bases and J gave up 4 bases, with 13 bases separating them. The CDR3 totals 15 residues. Germline V gene lookup returns CDR1 SGHRS and CDR2 YFSETQ. The DNA of the CDR3 is TGCGCCAGCAGCTTGGGGGCAGGAGGGGCCACTGAAGCTTTCTTT. Translation gives CASSLGAGGATEAFF.

The genes are TRBV6-5 and TRBJ1-2; possible D gene TRBD1, 5 bases. The V gene's germline CDR1 is MNHEY and CDR2 SVGAGI. The CDR3 runs 16 residues. With 2 bases removed from V and 4 bases from J, the gap between germline ends came to 17 bases. The CDR3 sequence: CASSYKGGGFGYGYTF. The CDR3 DNA reads as TGTGCCAGCAGTTACAAAGGCGGGGGGTTTGGCTATGGCTACACCTTC.

This sequence joins TRBV10-3 and TRBJ1-1; a weak D match, TRBD1 (6 bases). Trimming took 3 bases from V and 4 from J, leaving 12 bases between them. Germline lookup yields CDR1 ENHRY and CDR2 SYGVKD. The length of the CDR3 is 14 residues. CDR3 in DNA: TGTGCCATCAGTGACCCACAGGGTCTCACTGAAGCTTTCTTT. Translated: CAISDPQGLTEAFF.

The chain has TRBV6-5 and TRBJ2-5, with D perhaps TRBD1 (6 bases). CDR3 length equals 15 residues. Trimming shortened V by 5 bases and J by 4 bases, and 17 bases separated the two germline ends. Germline V gene sequence: CDR1 MNHEY, CDR2 SVGAGI. CDR3 bases: TGTGCCAGCAGTAACAACAGGGTCCAGGGAGAGACCCAGTACTTC. It encodes CASSNNRVQGETQYF.

The chain links TRBV2 to TRBJ1-1, with no clear D. The length of the CDR3 is 14 residues. Germline CDR1 reads SNHLY; CDR2 reads FYNNEI. Trimming removed 6 bases from V and 0 bases from J, with 11 bases in between. CDR3 in amino acids: CASRRDTMNTEAFF. The DNA of the CDR3 is TGTGCCAGCAGGCGCGACACCATGAACACTGAAGCTTTCTTT.

V is TRBV2 and J is TRBJ1-1; 7 bases line up with TRBD1. J was trimmed by 7 bases and V by 4 bases; bases with no gene match: 6. CDR3 length: 13 residues. CDR1 is SNHLY, CDR2 FYNNEI, per germline. CDR3: CASSGQGSFEAFF. The CDR3 DNA reads as TGTGCCAGCAGTGGACAGGGTTCCTTTGAAGCTTTCTTT. Full variable domain (rest looked up from reference TRBV2 and TRBJ1-1): EPEVTQTPSHQVTQMGQEVILRCVPISNHLYFYWYRQILGQKVEFLVSFYNNEISEKSEIFDDQFSVERPDGSNFTLKIRSTKLEDSAMYFCASSGQGSFEAFFGQGTRLTVV.

This clone has just a few counts. The J gene is TRBJ1-4, the V gene TRBV5-1, with TRBD1 matching 10 bases. V was clipped by 0 bases and J by 10 bases; unmatched bases: 9. The CDR3 runs 16 residues. CDR1 is SGHRS and CDR2 is YFSETQ in the germline V gene. In DNA, the CDR3 is TGCGCCAGCAGCTTGGCCGAAGGGACAGGGGTGGGAAAACTGTTTTTT. Encoded protein: CASSLAEGTGVGKLFF.

The gene calls are TRBV7-9 and TRBJ2-3, with unresolved D. V lost 4 bases and J 2 bases, leaving 10 bases between the germline ends. Germline CDR1 and CDR2: SEHNR and FQNEAQ (reference sequence). CDR3 length equals 14 residues. CDR3 amino acids: CASSSPAVTDTQYF. For the CDR3, the DNA is TGTGCCAGCAGCTCTCCTGCGGTCACAGATACGCAGTATTTT.

This clone was seen once. The chain has TRBV7-2 and TRBJ2-3; perhaps TRBD2 as D (5 bases). The germline V and J ends were trimmed by 4 bases and 1 base, with 12 bases remaining between them. This CDR3 has 15 residues. Looked up from germline, CDR1 is SGHTA and CDR2 is FQGNSA. The CDR3 DNA reads TGTGCCAGCAGCTCGCGGGCGCAGGGCACAGATACGCAGTATTTT. Encoded protein: CASSSRAQGTDTQYF. Supplemented by reference TRBV7-2 and TRBJ2-3, the full variable domain reads GAGVSQSPSNKVTEKGKDVELRCDPISGHTALYWYRQSLGQGLEFLIYFQGNSAPDKSGLPSDRFSAERTGGSVSTLTIQRTQQEDSAVYLCASSSRAQGTDTQYFGPGTRLTVL.

This rearrangement joins TRBV5-1 to TRBJ2-1; tentatively, D is TRBD1 (6 bases). V lost 4 bases to trimming and J lost 8 bases, with 10 bases between them. CDR1 and CDR2 (germline): SGHRS, YFSETQ. This CDR3 contains 12 residues. The CDR3 spells CASSLRGDEQFF. As DNA, the CDR3 is TGCGCCAGCAGCCTCAGGGGTGATGAGCAGTTCTTC.

This clone was seen once. This rearrangement joins TRBV30 to TRBJ2-4, with TRBD2 identical over 7 bases. The trim removed 2 bases at V and 6 bases at J, leaving 7 bases unmatched. CDR3 length: 14 residues. Germline CDR1 reads GTSNPN; CDR2 reads SVGIG (reference sequence). CDR3 loop: CAWSPSGGRNIQYF. The CDR3 DNA is TGTGCCTGGAGTCCCTCGGGGGGAAGAAACATTCAGTACTTC. Filled out from reference TRBV30 and TRBJ2-4, the complete variable domain reads SQTIHQWPATLVQPVGSPLSLECTVEGTSNPNLYWYRQAAGRGLQLLFYSVGIGQISSEVPQNLSASRPQDRQFILSSKKLLLSDSGFYLCAWSPSGGRNIQYFGAGTRLSVL.

This clone was observed a few times. J is TRBJ1-1 and V is TRBV3-1 (or the pseudogene TRBV3-2); D may be TRBD1 (5 bases). Germline CDR1 LGHDT, CDR2 YNNKEL (reference sequence). The CDR3 is 14 residues long. The V end lost 1 base, the J end lost 4 bases, and 10 bases lay between the germline ends. The CDR3 DNA reads as TGTGCCAGCAGCCAAGCGACAGCTACCACTGAAGCTTTCTTT. This encodes CASSQATATTEAFF.

Comment on this clone: The sample holds other DNA sequences that translate to the same CDR3. V gene TRBV5-6 combines with J gene TRBJ2-7, with D possibly TRBD2 on 6 matching bases. V was pared by 0 bases and J by 0 bases, with 10 bases between. The CDR3 spans 15 residues. Germline CDR1 reads SGHDT; CDR2 reads YYEEEE. CDR3 DNA: TGTGCCAGCAGCTTGGCTGGAGGGTCCTCCTACGAGCAGTACTTC. Its protein is CASSLAGGSSYEQYF.

This sequence joins TRBV5-6 and TRBJ1-1; D gene unclear. The germline V gene encodes CDR1 SGHDT and CDR2 YYEEEE. The V gene lost 4 bases and the J gene lost 5 bases, with 6 bases spanning the gap. The CDR3 covers 11 residues. The CDR3 protein is CASSAVTEAFF. As DNA, the CDR3 is TGTGCCAGCAGCGCGGTGACTGAAGCTTTCTTT.

This clone was counted between two and nine times. The chain uses TRBV18 and TRBJ1-6, with D possibly matching TRBD1 (6 bases). Germline CDR1 KGHSH, CDR2 LQKENI. The CDR3 extends over 18 amino acids. Between the trimmed V and J ends, which lost 1 base and 6 bases, there was a span of 19 bases. CDR3 sequence reads: CASSPQLVGGLGNSPLHF. The DNA for the CDR3 is TGTGCCAGCTCACCACAATTGGTAGGGGGTCTCGGTAATTCACCCCTCCACTTT. The entire variable domain, with the rest obtained from reference TRBV18 and TRBJ1-6, is as follows: NAGVMQNPRHLVRRRGQEARLRCSPMKGHSHVYWYRQLPEEGLKFMVYLQKENIIDESGMPKERFSAEFPKEGPSILRIQQVVRGDSAAYFCASSPQLVGGLGNSPLHFGNGTRLTVT.